One T cell receptor beta chain is described in this entry. This specimen belongs to a study of blood T cell repertoires in COVID-19. Study in general: Samples representing acute and convalescent COVID-19 were sourced from the United States, Italy and Spain. In each case, the material was cDNA or gDNA derived from T cells, B-cell-depleted T cells, or PBMCs.

Germline CDR1 and CDR2: MNHEY and SVGEGT. Trimming removed 7 bases from V and 6 bases from J, with 16 bases in between. The CDR3 totals 14 residues. Per the original methods: Amplifying reference gene primers gave estimates of nucleated cell counts. TCRdb keeps only in-frame clones here, not all; method: immunoSEQ multiplex PCR. The DNA was the basis for D and trimming; V, J and clone size are from that table. The sample lists about 110,000 clones; about nine tenths were seen once. V usage is TRBV6-2 or TRBV6-3 and J usage is TRBJ1-5; D may be TRBD1 (5 bases). This receptor was taken from a woman in her twenties or thirties with acute or convalescent COVID-19. Sequencing used peripheral blood. The chain's CDR3 is CASTPGGAGQPQHF. Written as DNA, the CDR3 is TGTGCCAGCACCCCGGGAGGGGCAGGTCAGCCCCAGCATTTT.